Below are 7 T cell receptor beta chains sequenced from a single sample in a study of cytomegalovirus exposure and HLA in healthy donors. Here immunoSEQ multiplex PCR was the method, and the copy in TCRdb shows in-frame clones only, minus some. The sample yields over 150,000 clones, roughly 90% seen once. The specimen sequenced was PBMCs. All receptors derive from a young man in good health and CMV-seropositive.

This chain links TRBV27 with TRBJ2-1, with a weak D call TRBD1 (7 bases). The CDR3 contains 14 residues. CDR1 and CDR2 from the germline V gene are MNHEY and SMNVEV (reference sequence). V gave up 7 bases and J gave up 9 bases, with 19 bases separating them. As DNA, the CDR3 is TGTGCCAGCACCGCAGGGGGGAATTGGGGTGAGCAGTTCTTC. This gives the protein CASTAGGNWGEQFF.

V gene TRBV19 combines with J gene TRBJ2-2, with 9 bases aligning to TRBD2. CDR1 and CDR2 (germline): LNHDA, SQIVND (reference sequence). The trim removed 10 bases at V and 1 base at J, leaving 4 bases unmatched. The CDR3 extends over 14 amino acids. CDR3 nucleotides: TGTGCCACCGGGCGGGGGGGGAACACCGGGGAGCTGTTTTTT. It yields the protein CATGRGGNTGELFF.

The chain links TRBV12-1 to TRBJ2-1; the listed D gene, TRBD2, was not tested against the DNA. TRBV12-1 is assigned pseudogene status. The CDR3 loop spans 15 amino acids. Written as DNA, the CDR3 is TGTGCCAGCAGCGCCGCTAGCGGGAGCATTAATGAGCAGTTCTTC. Residues: CASSAASGSINEQFF.

The V gene is TRBV4-1, the J gene TRBJ2-7; the D is unclear. The germline V gene encodes CDR1 MGHRA and CDR2 YSYEKL. V shed 0 bases and J shed 1 base, with 7 bases lying between them. The CDR3 length is 14 residues. Written as DNA, the CDR3 is TGCGCCAGCAGCCAAGAACCACAGTCCTACGAGCAGTACTTC. Protein product: CASSQEPQSYEQYF.

The J gene is TRBJ2-1, the V gene TRBV7-9; 10 bases are shared with TRBD1. The CDR3 has 18 residues. Germline V gene data show CDR1 as SEHNR and CDR2 as FQNEAQ (reference sequence). The J segment lost 4 bases and the V segment lost 1 base, leaving 10 bases of the junction unmatched. CDR3 loop: CASSLGTGGRYLYNEQFF. CDR3 nucleotides: TGTGCCAGCAGCTTAGGGACAGGGGGACGGTACCTGTACAATGAGCAGTTCTTC.

The chain has TRBV19 and TRBJ2-1; 9 nucleotides line up with TRBD1. The germline V gene encodes CDR1 LNHDA and CDR2 SQIVND (reference sequence). J lost 15 bases, V lost 6 bases, and 12 bases had no gene match. The CDR3 runs 13 residues. The CDR3 DNA follows: TGTGCCAGTAGGCCCCGGGACAGGGTTCCTCGGTTCTTC. Amino acids: CASRPRDRVPRFF.

The chain employs TRBV7-9 and TRBJ2-1; TRBD2 matches 12 bases. V lost 0 bases to trimming and J lost 6 bases; unmatched junction nucleotides: 6. There are 17 residues in the CDR3. Germline V gene data show CDR1 as SEHNR and CDR2 as FQNEAQ (reference sequence). The CDR3 bases are TGTGCCAGCAGCTTAGCACCCCTAGCGGGAGGGGTCAATGAGCAGTTCTTC. It codes for CASSLAPLAGGVNEQFF.